This T cell receptor beta chain was sequenced during a study of tumor-infiltrating lymphocytes in primary liver carcinoma. General study points: Only about 7.5-24% of top clones appeared in all five tumor regions.

TCR beta cDNA was prepared out of 500 ng total RNA by means of a constant-region primer. Researchers made the TCR beta libraries by running three nested multiplex PCR rounds with slightly modified ARM-PCR. A C-beta reverse primer and TRBV1-TRBV30 forward primers served in each of the first two PCR rounds, at around 10 cycles apiece. Via MiXCR, TCRdb re-called the multiplex PCR reads, giving one row per CDR3 protein. Of 150,000 to 200,000 distinct CDR3 sequences listed, 70% to 90% are singletons. CDR3 size: 13 residues. Germline V gene sequence: CDR1 SQVTM, CDR2 ANQGSEA. Turning to this clonotype: As yet, its antigen is unknown. An end of the junction differs from the germline gene, which may be a read error.

RNA and DNA were co-extracted from about 19-30 mg of unsorted bulk tissue. Primary liver carcinomas in the patients were surgically resected. Tumor samples each held over 75% viable tumor cells. The V and J genes are TRBV29-1 and TRBJ1-1, with no clear D. The sample taken for sequencing was tumor tissue from primary liver carcinoma. The receptor was derived from a man in his forties with primary liver carcinoma and hepatitis B virus infection. This CDR3 is CSVLRTSGSETLF. The CDR3 DNA is TGCAGCGTTTTAAGGACCTCAGGCTCCGAAACTCTCTTT.